Listed below are T cell receptor beta chains from one sample, sequenced in a study of blood T cells in healthy people across ages. Via MiXCR, TCRdb re-called the 5' RACE reads, giving one row per CDR3 protein. The repertoire holds roughly 700,000 distinct CDR3 sequences, with around 25% as singletons. This sample was shared with a second study, whose subject was T cells of mothers and their children.

Sequencing was done on a sample of blood. The receptors derive from a boy aged 5 to 17 in good health. CDR3s include the opening cysteine and the closing phenylalanine or tryptophan. A D gene is named only where the DNA matches it firmly. Size values are once, few and many counts, or a class for expanded clones, and some rows have none.

j_gene,d_gene,abundance,v_gene,len,CDR3nt,CDR3aa
TRBJ2-1,TRBD2,.,TRBV13,18,TGTGCCAGCAGCTTAGGGGGACTAGCGGCTCCGTCTAACAATGAGCAGTTCTTC,CASSLGGLAAPSNNEQFF
TRBJ2-5,.,.,TRBV3-1,17,TGTGCCAGCAGCCGGGTGGGGGGGGGACAGGCACAAGAGACCCAGTACTTC,CASSRVGGGQAQETQYF
TRBJ2-2,.,.,TRBV28,14,TGTGCCAGCAGTTCCGCGGGAATTACCGGGGAGCTGTTTTTT,CASSSAGITGELFF
TRBJ2-5,.,.,TRBV25-1,15,TGTGCCAGCAGTGAAACCCCTTCGGTGTGGGAGACCCAGTACTTC,CASSETPSVWETQYF
TRBJ2-5,TRBD2,few,TRBV20-1,15,TGCAGTGCTAGAGCCCCGTTACTAGCGCCCGAGACCCAGTACTTC,CSARAPLLAPETQYF
TRBJ1-2,TRBD1,few,TRBV2,13,TGTGCCAGCAGTCGTGGGACAGGGGGTGGCTACACCTTC,CASSRGTGGGYTF
TRBJ2-1,.,.,TRBV7-2,15,TGTGCCAGCAGCTTAGAGGGACGGAGGCCTTATGAGCAGTTCTTC,CASSLEGRRPYEQFF
TRBJ1-5,.,.,TRBV6-2/TRBV6-3,13,TGTGCCAGCAGTCAGGGGACAATTCAGCCCCAGCATTTT,CASSQGTIQPQHF
TRBJ2-7,TRBD1,.,TRBV18,15,TGTGCCAGCTCCCGGGTTCCGGACAGGGACTACGAGCAGTACTTC,CASSRVPDRDYEQYF
TRBJ2-1,.,.,TRBV5-1,13,TGCGCCAGCAGCTTGGGCATAGACAATGAGCAGTTCTTC,CASSLGIDNEQFF
TRBJ2-1,.,once,TRBV6-7,13,TGTGCCAGCACCGGGGGGCCCCTCAATGAGCAGTTCTTC,CASTGGPLNEQFF
TRBJ2-2,TRBD1,.,TRBV7-2,15,TGTGCCAGCAGCCCCCAGGGGGCGGAGACCGGGGAGCTGTTTTTT,CASSPQGAETGELFF
TRBJ2-1,TRBD1,.,TRBV7-9,16,TGTGCCAGCAGCTTTCATCCGGACAGGGGATACGATGAGCAGTTCTTC,CASSFHPDRGYDEQFF
TRBJ2-5,TRBD2,few,TRBV4-1,15,TGCGCCAGCAGCCCCCAAGGGGAGGGCCTGAAGACCCAGTACTTC,CASSPQGEGLKTQYF
TRBJ2-5,.,few,TRBV5-1,14,TGCGCCAGCAGCTTGGAACGGTCCCAAGAGACCCAGTACTTC,CASSLERSQETQYF
TRBJ2-7,TRBD2,.,TRBV6-2/TRBV6-3,20,TGTGCCAGCAGTTACCCTGAGTCGACGCGGGAGCTACTCTCCTCCTACGAGCAGTACTTC,CASSYPESTRELLSSYEQYF
TRBJ2-7,.,.,TRBV11-2,13,TGTGCCAGCAGCTTTAGGCAGGGAACAGAACAGTACTTC,CASSFRQGTEQYF
TRBJ2-2,.,.,TRBV5-1,17,TGCGCCAGCAGCTTGGCTTTCGCGGGGATAAACACCGGGGAGCTGTTTTTT,CASSLAFAGINTGELFF
TRBJ1-4,.,.,TRBV19,13,TGTGCCAGTACTCAGGAGCCATATGAAAACCTGTTTTTT,CASTQEPYENLFF
TRBJ2-3,TRBD2,few,TRBV7-9,18,TGTGCCAGCAGCTTCCCTAGCGGGGGGGGCCCAATCACAGATACGCAGTATTTT,CASSFPSGGGPITDTQYF
TRBJ2-7,.,.,TRBV20-1,12,TGCAGTGCTAGAGTCAGGGACTACGAGCAGTACTTC,CSARVRDYEQYF
TRBJ2-3,.,.,TRBV29-1,13,TGCAGCGGATGGACCTCAACGGGAGATACGCAGTATTTT,CSGWTSTGDTQYF
TRBJ1-5,.,few,TRBV3-1,13,TGTGCCAGCAGCCAACGAAGCGGGGAGCCCCAGCATTTT,CASSQRSGEPQHF
TRBJ2-7,TRBD2,few,TRBV2,15,TGTGCCAGCAGCCTTAGCGGGATTGCAGAGTACGAGCAGTACTTC,CASSLSGIAEYEQYF
TRBJ1-3,.,.,TRBV27,15,TGTGCCAGCAAAGGCGGACTTTACTCTGGAAACACCATATATTTT,CASKGGLYSGNTIYF
TRBJ1-4,TRBD1,.,TRBV7-9,16,TGTGCCAGCAGCTTAGACACAGGGGAGTCCTACGAAAAACTGTTTTTT,CASSLDTGESYEKLFF
TRBJ2-5,.,few,TRBV7-3,14,TGTGCCAGCAGCCCCCGGGGGCCTCGAGGGACCCAGTACTTC,CASSPRGPRGTQYF
TRBJ2-1,TRBD2,few,TRBV27,17,TGTGCCAGCAGTCCTATGGGGGGACTAGCGAGGAACAATGAGCAGTTCTTC,CASSPMGGLARNNEQFF
TRBJ2-1,.,.,TRBV7-9,16,TGTGCCAGCAGCTCGATAGGGATTCGGTCCTACAATGAGCAGTTCTTC,CASSSIGIRSYNEQFF
TRBJ2-7,TRBD1,.,TRBV27,14,TGTGCCAGCAGTTTATCAGAGGGGGCTTACGAGCAGTACTTC,CASSLSEGAYEQYF
TRBJ1-2,.,.,TRBV20-1,15,TGCAGTGCTAGAAGCGGGCCAGGGAGCCGGGTGGGCTACACCTTC,CSARSGPGSRVGYTF
TRBJ2-5,.,.,TRBV12-3/TRBV12-4,16,TGTGCCAGCAGTTTAGTTGTATGGGGCCTTCAAGAGACCCAGTACTTC,CASSLVVWGLQETQYF
TRBJ2-5,.,.,TRBV5-1,14,TGCGCCAGCAGCCCGTGGCTGGGGCGAGAGACCCAGTACTTC,CASSPWLGRETQYF
TRBJ1-5,.,few,TRBV6-2/TRBV6-3,15,TGTGCCAGCAGTCGCCGGGGAGGGAGCAATCAGCCCCAGCATTTT,CASSRRGGSNQPQHF
TRBJ2-1,.,few,TRBV7-2,16,TGTGCCAGCAGCTTACGATCTGGCGGGGACTACAATGAGCAGTTCTTC,CASSLRSGGDYNEQFF
TRBJ2-1,.,.,TRBV2,15,TGTGCCAGCAGTGTGGTAGAACCACCCTACAATGAGCAGTTCTTC,CASSVVEPPYNEQFF
TRBJ1-5,.,.,TRBV4-2,14,TGTGCCAGCAGCCAAAGGCAGGGGCATCAGCCCCAGCATTTT,CASSQRQGHQPQHF
TRBJ2-5,.,.,TRBV9,11,TGTGCCAGCGGCGCGGTGGGCACCCAGTACTTC,CASGAVGTQYF
TRBJ1-2,TRBD1,.,TRBV7-2,14,TGTGCCAGCAGCTTCACAGGGGGCGGAGGAGGCTACACCTTC,CASSFTGGGGGYTF
TRBJ2-1,.,few,TRBV10-3,15,TGTGCCATCAGTGAGTCTGTGGGGCTCTACAATGAGCAGTTCTTC,CAISESVGLYNEQFF
TRBJ1-5,.,.,TRBV4-2,17,TGTGCCAGCAGCCGAGATCTTAGATCCCCGGGCAATCAGCCCCAGCATTTT,CASSRDLRSPGNQPQHF
TRBJ2-5,.,.,TRBV20-1,13,TGCAGTGCTAGAGACAACTCTCATAAGACCCAGTACTTC,CSARDNSHKTQYF